A selection of T cell receptor beta chains follows, all from one sample in a study of T-cell memory formation after mild COVID-19. TCRdb reprocessed the 5' RACE reads with MiXCR, giving one entry per CDR3 protein. The repertoire consists of 140,000 or so distinct CDR3 sequences, with 11% to 15% occurring once and the leading ten covering around 28%. The sample taken for sequencing was PBMCs or a T cell subset sorted from them (not recorded which). These receptors came from an adult woman who had mild COVID-19 (a few samples of this study predate the infection). Cell type and time point are not known. CDR3s include the opening cysteine and the closing phenylalanine or tryptophan. The D gene is left open where the match is weak. Clone sizes are given selectively: once, few, many, or a class where the clone is expanded.

TRBV4-3	many	TRBJ1-1	.	CASSRSDLPLGLTEAFF	TGCGCCAGCAGCCGATCAGACCTTCCCTTGGGGCTCACTGAAGCTTTCTTT
TRBV2	.	TRBJ2-1	TRBD2	CASTPGLGMEQFF	TGTGCCAGCACCCCGGGACTAGGGATGGAGCAGTTCTTC
TRBV20-1	few	TRBJ2-7	TRBD2	CSAMGLLAGDTYEQYF	TGCAGTGCTATGGGTCTGCTAGCGGGGGACACCTACGAGCAGTACTTC
TRBV9	.	TRBJ2-2	TRBD2	CASSVGGSPHTGELFF	TGTGCCAGCAGCGTAGGCGGGAGTCCCCACACCGGGGAGCTGTTTTTT
TRBV29-1	many	TRBJ2-3	TRBD1	CSVGAAQGAPTDTQYF	TGCAGCGTTGGGGCCGCACAGGGGGCCCCCACAGATACGCAGTATTTT
TRBV20-1	few	TRBJ2-1	TRBD2	CSARGLAGFYNEQFF	TGCAGTGCTAGGGGGCTAGCGGGATTCTACAATGAGCAGTTCTTC
TRBV24-1	.	TRBJ1-2	TRBD1	CATEGAEIGYTF	TGTGCCACCGAGGGGGCCGAGATTGGCTACACCTTC
TRBV29-1	.	TRBJ1-3	TRBD1	CSVGTGSGNTIYF	TGCAGCGTAGGGACAGGCTCTGGAAACACCATATATTTT
TRBV24-1	.	TRBJ2-3	.	CATSDFGRPEMAGTDTQYF	TGTGCCACCAGTGATTTTGGGCGTCCCGAGATGGCAGGCACAGATACGCAGTATTTT
TRBV5-1	.	TRBJ1-5	.	CASSLAPGCNQPQHF	TGCGCCAGCAGCTTGGCCCCAGGCTGCAATCAGCCCCAGCATTTT
TRBV7-9	.	TRBJ2-7	TRBD2	CASSHGGGYYEQYF	TGTGCCAGCAGCCATGGCGGGGGGTACTACGAGCAGTACTTC